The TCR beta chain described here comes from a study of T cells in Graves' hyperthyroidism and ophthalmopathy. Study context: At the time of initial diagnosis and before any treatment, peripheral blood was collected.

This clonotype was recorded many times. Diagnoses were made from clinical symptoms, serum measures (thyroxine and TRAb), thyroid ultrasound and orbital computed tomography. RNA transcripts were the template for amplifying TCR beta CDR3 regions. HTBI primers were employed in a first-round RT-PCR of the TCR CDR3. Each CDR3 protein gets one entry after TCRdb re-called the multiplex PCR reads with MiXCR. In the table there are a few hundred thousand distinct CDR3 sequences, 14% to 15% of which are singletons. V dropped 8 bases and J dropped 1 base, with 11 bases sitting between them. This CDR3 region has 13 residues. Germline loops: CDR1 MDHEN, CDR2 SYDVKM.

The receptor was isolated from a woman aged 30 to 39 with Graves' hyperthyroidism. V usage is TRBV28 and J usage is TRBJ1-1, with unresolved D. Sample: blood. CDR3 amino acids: CASSAPGNTEAFF. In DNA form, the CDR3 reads TGTGCCAGCTCAGCCCCCGGGAACACTGAAGCTTTCTTT.